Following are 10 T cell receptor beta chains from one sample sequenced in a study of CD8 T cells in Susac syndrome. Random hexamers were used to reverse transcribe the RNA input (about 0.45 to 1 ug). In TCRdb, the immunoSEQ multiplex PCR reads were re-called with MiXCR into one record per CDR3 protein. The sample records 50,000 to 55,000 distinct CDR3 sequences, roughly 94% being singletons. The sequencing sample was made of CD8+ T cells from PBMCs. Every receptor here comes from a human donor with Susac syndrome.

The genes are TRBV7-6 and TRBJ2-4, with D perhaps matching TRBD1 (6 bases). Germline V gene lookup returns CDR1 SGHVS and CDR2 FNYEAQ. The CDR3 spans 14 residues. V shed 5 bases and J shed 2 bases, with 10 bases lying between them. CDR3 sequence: CASSDQGPKNIQYF. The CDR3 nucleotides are TGTGCCAGCAGCGACCAGGGGCCCAAAAACATTCAGTACTTC.

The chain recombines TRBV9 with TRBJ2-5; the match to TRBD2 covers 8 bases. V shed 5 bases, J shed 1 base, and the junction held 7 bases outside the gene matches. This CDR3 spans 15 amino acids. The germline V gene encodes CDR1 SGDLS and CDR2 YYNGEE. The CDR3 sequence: CASSGAGVLQETQYF. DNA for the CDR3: TGTGCCAGCAGTGGAGCGGGGGTGCTCCAAGAGACCCAGTACTTC. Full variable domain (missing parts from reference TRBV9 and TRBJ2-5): DSGVTQTPKHLITATGQRVTLRCSPRSGDLSVYWYQQSLDQGLQFLIQYYNGEERAKGNILERFSAQQFPDLHSELNLSSLELGDSALYFCASSGAGVLQETQYFGPGTRLLVL.

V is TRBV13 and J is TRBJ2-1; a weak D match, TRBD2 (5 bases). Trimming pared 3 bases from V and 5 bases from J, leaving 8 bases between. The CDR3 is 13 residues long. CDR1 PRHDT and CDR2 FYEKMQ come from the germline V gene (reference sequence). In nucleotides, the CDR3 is TGTGCCAGCAGCTTCAGACTACACAATGAGCAGTTCTTC. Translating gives CASSFRLHNEQFF.

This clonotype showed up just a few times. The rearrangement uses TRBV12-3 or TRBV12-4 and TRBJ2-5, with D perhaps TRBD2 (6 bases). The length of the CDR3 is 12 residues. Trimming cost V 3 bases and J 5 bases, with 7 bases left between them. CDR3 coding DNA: TGTGCCAGCAGTTTTGGGGGGGAGACCCAGTACTTC. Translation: CASSFGGETQYF.

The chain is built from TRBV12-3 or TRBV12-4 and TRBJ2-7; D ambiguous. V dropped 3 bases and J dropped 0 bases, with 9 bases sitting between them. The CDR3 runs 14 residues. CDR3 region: CASSFGSTSYEQYF. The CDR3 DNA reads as TGTGCCAGCAGTTTTGGTTCGACCTCCTACGAGCAGTACTTC.

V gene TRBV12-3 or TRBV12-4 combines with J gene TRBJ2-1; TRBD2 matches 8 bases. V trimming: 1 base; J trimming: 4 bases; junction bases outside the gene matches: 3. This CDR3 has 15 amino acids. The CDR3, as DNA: TGTGCCAGCAGTTTAGGCAGCGGGGGATACAATGAGCAGTTCTTC. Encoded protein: CASSLGSGGYNEQFF.

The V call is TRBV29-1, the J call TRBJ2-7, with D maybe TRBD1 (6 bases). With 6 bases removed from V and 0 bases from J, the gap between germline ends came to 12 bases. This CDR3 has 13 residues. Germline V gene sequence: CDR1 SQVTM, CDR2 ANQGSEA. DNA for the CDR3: TGCAGCGTCAACAGGGTGAACTCCTACGAGCAGTACTTC. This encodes CSVNRVNSYEQYF.

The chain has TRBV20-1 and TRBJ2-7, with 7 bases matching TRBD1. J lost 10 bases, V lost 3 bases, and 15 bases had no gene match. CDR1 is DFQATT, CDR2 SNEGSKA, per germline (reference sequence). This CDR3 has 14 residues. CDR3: CSASDLDRDIQQYF. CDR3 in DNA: TGCAGTGCTAGCGATCTCGACAGGGACATACAACAGTACTTC.

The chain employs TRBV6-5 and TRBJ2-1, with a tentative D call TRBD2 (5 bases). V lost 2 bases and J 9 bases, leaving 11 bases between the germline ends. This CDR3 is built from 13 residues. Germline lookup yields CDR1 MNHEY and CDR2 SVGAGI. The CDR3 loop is CASSYGVAGEQFF. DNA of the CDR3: TGTGCCAGCAGTTACGGAGTTGCGGGTGAGCAGTTCTTC.

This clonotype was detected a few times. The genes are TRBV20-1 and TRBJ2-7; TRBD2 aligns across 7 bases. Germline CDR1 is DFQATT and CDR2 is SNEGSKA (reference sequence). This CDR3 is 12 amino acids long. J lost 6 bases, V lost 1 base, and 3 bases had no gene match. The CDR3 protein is CSARARGIEQYF. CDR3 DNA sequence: TGCAGTGCTAGAGCGCGGGGGATCGAGCAGTACTTC.